This TCR beta chain is drawn from a study of radiotherapy plus CTLA-4 blockade in lung cancer. Study background: Objective responses arose in approximately 17% of patients, and 31% experienced disease control. Points from the study as a whole: TCR clones originating in tumors grew in number in blood after radiotherapy plus ipilimumab.

Those patients who had chemo-refractory metastatic non-small-cell lung cancer were given focal radiation along with CTLA-4 blockade through ipilimumab. This clone was seen a handful of times. The antigen remains unidentified. Here immunoSEQ multiplex PCR was the method, and the copy in TCRdb shows in-frame clones only, minus some. In the table there are 100,000 or so clones, about 83% of which are singletons. CDR1 is MDHEN, CDR2 SYDVKM, per germline. The CDR3 loop spans 15 amino acids. V shed 6 bases and J 4 bases; nucleotides not matched to a gene: 8. Sequences were derived from peripheral blood, sampled from a patient treated with radiotherapy plus ipilimumab. The J gene is TRBJ2-3, the V gene TRBV28; TRBD2 matches at 9 bases. The source of this sequence is a human donor with non-small cell lung cancer that progressed on radiotherapy plus ipilimumab. For the CDR3, the DNA is TGTGCCAGCAGCCTTGCTGGCGGGGGGGCAGATACGCAGTATTTT. This sequence encodes CASSLAGGGADTQYF.